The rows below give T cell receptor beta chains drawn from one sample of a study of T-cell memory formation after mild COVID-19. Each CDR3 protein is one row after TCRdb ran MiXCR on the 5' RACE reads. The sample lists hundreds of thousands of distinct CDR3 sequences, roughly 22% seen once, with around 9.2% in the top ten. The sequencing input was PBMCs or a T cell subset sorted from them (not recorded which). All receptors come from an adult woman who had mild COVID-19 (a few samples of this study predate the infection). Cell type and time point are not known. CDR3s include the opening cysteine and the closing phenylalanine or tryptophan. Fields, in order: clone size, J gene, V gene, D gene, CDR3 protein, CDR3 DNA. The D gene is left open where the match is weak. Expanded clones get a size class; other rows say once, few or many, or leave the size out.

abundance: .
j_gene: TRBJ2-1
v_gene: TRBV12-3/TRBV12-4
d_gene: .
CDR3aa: CASKPGEKLYNEQFF
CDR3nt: TGTGCCAGCAAACCTGGGGAAAAACTCTACAATGAGCAGTTCTTC

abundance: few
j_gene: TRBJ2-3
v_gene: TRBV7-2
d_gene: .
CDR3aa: CAGMTGTDTQYF
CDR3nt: TGTGCCGGCATGACGGGCACAGATACGCAGTATTTT

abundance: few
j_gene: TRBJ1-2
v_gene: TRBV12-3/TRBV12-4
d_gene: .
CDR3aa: CASSISHRAHGYTF
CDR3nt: TGTGCCAGCAGTATCAGCCACAGGGCCCATGGCTACACCTTC

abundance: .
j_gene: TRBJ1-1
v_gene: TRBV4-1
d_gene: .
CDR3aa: CASSQRLNTEAFF
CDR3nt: TGCGCCAGCAGCCAACGCCTGAACACTGAAGCTTTCTTT

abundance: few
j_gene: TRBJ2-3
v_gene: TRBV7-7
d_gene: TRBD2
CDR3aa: CASSLGPSGPTDTQYF
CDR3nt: TGTGCTAGCAGCTTAGGACCTAGCGGGCCCACAGATACGCAGTATTTT

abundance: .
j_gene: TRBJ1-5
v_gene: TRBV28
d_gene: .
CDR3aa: CASNPADLQGGQPQHF
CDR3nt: TGTGCCAGCAACCCGGCGGACCTCCAGGGAGGTCAGCCCCAGCATTTT

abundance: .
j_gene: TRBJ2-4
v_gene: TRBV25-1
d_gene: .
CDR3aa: CASSPHVEVKNIQYF
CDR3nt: TGTGCCAGCAGCCCACACGTAGAAGTCAAAAACATTCAGTACTTC

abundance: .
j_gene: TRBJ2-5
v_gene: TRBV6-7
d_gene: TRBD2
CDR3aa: CASSYTTSGSNRQETQYF
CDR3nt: TGTGCCAGCAGTTACACGACTAGCGGGAGCAACCGCCAAGAGACCCAGTACTTC

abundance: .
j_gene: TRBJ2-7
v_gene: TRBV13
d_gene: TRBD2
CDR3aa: CASSQRLADSYEQYF
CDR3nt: TGTGCCAGCAGCCAGAGACTAGCGGACTCCTACGAGCAGTACTTC

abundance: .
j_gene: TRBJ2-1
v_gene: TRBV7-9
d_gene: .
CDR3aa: CASSLGLHHLNEQFF
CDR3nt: TGTGCCAGCAGCCTTGGACTCCACCATTTGAATGAGCAGTTCTTC

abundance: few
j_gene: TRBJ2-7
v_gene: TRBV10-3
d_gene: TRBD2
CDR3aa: CAISRTGGEGEQYF
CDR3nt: TGTGCCATCAGTCGCACAGGAGGGGAGGGGGAGCAGTACTTC

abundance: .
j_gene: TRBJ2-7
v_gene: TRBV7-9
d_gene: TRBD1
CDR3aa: CASSKTGTVYEQYF
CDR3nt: TGTGCCAGCAGCAAGACCGGGACAGTATACGAGCAGTACTTC

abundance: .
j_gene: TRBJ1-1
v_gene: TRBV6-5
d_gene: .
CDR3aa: CASSGRVNTEAFF
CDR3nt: TGTGCCAGCAGTGGCAGGGTGAACACTGAAGCTTTCTTT

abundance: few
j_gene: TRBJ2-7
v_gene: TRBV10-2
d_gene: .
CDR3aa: CASSDAGPMKYF
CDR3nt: TGCGCCAGCAGTGACGCGGGACCCATGAAGTACTTC

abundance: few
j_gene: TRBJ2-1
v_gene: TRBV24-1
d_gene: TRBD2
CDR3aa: CATSDPGLAFNEQFF
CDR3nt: TGTGCCACCAGTGACCCGGGACTAGCCTTCAATGAGCAGTTCTTC

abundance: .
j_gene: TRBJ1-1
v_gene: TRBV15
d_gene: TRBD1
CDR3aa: CATSRDPGTGDTEAFF
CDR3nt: TGTGCCACCAGCAGAGATCCCGGGACAGGGGACACTGAAGCTTTCTTT

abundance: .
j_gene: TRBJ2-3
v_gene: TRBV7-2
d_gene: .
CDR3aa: CASSLGLGFTDTQYF
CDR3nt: TGTGCCAGCAGCTTAGGGCTAGGTTTTACAGATACGCAGTATTTT

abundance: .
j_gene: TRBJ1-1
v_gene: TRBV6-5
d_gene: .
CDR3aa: CASSYSRGRTNTEAFF
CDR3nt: TGTGCCAGCAGTTACTCGCGGGGGAGAACTAACACTGAAGCTTTCTTT

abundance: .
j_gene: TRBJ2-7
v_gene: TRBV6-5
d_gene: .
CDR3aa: CASSYSGGAAGLSREQYF
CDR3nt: TGTGCCAGCAGTTACTCAGGAGGGGCGGCAGGGCTTTCTAGGGAGCAGTACTTC

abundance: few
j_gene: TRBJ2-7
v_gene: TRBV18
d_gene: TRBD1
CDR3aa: CASSLTGGSGYEQYF
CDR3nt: TGTGCCAGCTCACTAACAGGGGGCAGCGGCTACGAGCAGTACTTC

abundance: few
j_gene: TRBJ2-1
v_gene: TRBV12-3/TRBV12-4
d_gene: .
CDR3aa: CASSPTGASRNEQFF
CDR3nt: TGTGCCAGCAGTCCAACGGGGGCTAGTCGCAATGAGCAGTTCTTC

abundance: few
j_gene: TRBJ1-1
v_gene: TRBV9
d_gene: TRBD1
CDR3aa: CASSAELGQQLEAFF
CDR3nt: TGTGCCAGCAGCGCTGAACTGGGACAGCAACTTGAAGCTTTCTTT

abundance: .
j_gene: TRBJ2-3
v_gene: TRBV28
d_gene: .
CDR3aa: CASSFRGSGTDTQYF
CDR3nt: TGTGCCAGCAGTTTTCGAGGGTCCGGCACAGATACGCAGTATTTT

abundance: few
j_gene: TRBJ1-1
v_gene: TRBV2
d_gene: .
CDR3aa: CASSSKPRATEAFF
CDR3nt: TGTGCCAGCAGCTCGAAGCCGAGGGCCACTGAAGCTTTCTTT

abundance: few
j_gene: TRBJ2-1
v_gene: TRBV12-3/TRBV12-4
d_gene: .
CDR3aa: CASRGRRSSYNEQFF
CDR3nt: TGTGCCAGCAGGGGGAGGCGGAGCTCCTACAATGAGCAGTTCTTC

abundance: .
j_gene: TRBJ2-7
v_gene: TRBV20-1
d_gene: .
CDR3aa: CSARQGGGYEQYF
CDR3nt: TGCAGTGCTAGACAGGGAGGGGGCTACGAGCAGTACTTC

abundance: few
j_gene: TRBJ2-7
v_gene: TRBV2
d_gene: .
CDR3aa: CASTDLGHGLYF
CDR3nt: TGTGCCAGCACGGACTTAGGACATGGGCTGTACTTC

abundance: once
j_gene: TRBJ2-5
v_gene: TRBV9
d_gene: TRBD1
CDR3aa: CASSVGLDRGLQETQYF
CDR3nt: TGTGCCAGCAGCGTAGGATTGGACAGGGGCCTCCAAGAGACCCAGTACTTC

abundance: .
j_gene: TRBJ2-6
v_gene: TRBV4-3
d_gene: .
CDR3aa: CASSQELDRSYSGANVLTF
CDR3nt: TGCGCCAGCAGCCAAGAATTAGACAGGAGTTACTCTGGGGCCAACGTCCTGACTTTC

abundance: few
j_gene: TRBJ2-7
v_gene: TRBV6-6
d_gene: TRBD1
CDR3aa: CASSRGQGNYEQYF
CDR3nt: TGTGCCAGCAGTCGGGGACAGGGGAACTACGAGCAGTACTTC

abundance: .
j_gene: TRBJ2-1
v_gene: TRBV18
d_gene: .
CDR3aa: CASSPYRDGNEQFF
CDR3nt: TGTGCCAGCTCACCATACAGGGATGGTAATGAGCAGTTCTTC

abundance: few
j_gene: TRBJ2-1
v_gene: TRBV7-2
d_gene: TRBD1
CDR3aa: CASRHGQAHHSYNEQFF
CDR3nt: TGTGCCAGCAGGCACGGACAGGCCCACCATTCCTACAATGAGCAGTTCTTC

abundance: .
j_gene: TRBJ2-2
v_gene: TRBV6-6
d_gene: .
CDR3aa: CASSFHRGGAGELFF
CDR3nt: TGTGCCAGCAGTTTCCACAGGGGAGGGGCCGGGGAGCTGTTTTTT

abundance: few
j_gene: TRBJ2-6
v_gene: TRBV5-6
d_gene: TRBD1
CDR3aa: CASSTGQAPSGANVLTF
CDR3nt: TGTGCCAGCAGCACGGGACAGGCCCCCTCTGGGGCCAACGTCCTGACTTTC